The 10 T cell receptor beta chains presented below share a single source sample, sequenced in a study of shared clonotypes between healthy human individuals. Assay: immunoSEQ multiplex PCR; the TCRdb copy retains only in-frame clones and omits some. The table shows approximately 1.1 million clones, with about four fifths occurring only once. The sample was memory CD4+ T cells from PBMCs. Subset specified: CD45RA-negative fraction. These receptors all come from a man aged 18 to 35 in good health. Some clones in this sample may be carry-over from other donors' samples.

The chain uses TRBV7-6 and TRBJ2-7; the match to TRBD2 covers 8 bases. This CDR3 contains 13 residues. Looked up from germline, CDR1 is SGHVS and CDR2 is FNYEAQ. DNA of the CDR3: TGTGCAGACCCAAAGCGGGAGCTGGGGGAGCAGTACTTC. It translates to CADPKRELGEQYF.

The chain couples TRBV2 to TRBJ2-1; D unclear. This CDR3 has 14 residues. Between the trimmed V and J ends, which lost 3 bases and 4 bases, there was a span of 10 bases. CDR1 is SNHLY, CDR2 FYNNEI, per germline. In DNA form, the CDR3 reads TGTGCCAGCAGTGACGAACCCAGTTACAATGAGCAGTTCTTC. This encodes CASSDEPSYNEQFF.

The chain uses TRBV7-2 and TRBJ2-5, with TRBD2 identical over 15 bases. The CDR3 totals 17 residues. J lost 6 bases, V lost 3 bases, and 8 bases had no gene match. Germline CDR1 reads SGHTA; CDR2 reads FQGNSA. CDR3 bases: TGTGCCAGCAGCTTGGGACTAGCGGGAGGAACGGGGAAGACCCAGTACTTC. Protein sequence: CASSLGLAGGTGKTQYF.

J is TRBJ2-1 and V is TRBV6-1; weak D call: TRBD2 (6 bases). V was cut by 7 bases and J by 4 bases, with 17 bases left in between. This CDR3 is 15 amino acids long. Germline V CDR1 and CDR2: MNHNS, SASEGT. The CDR3 bases are TGTGCCAGCATCGAAGGGACTGCCGTTTACAATGAGCAGTTCTTC. It codes for CASIEGTAVYNEQFF.

This chain links TRBV11-2 with TRBJ2-7; D is unresolved. V gave up 5 bases and J gave up 4 bases, with 6 bases separating them. Germline CDR1 SGHAT, CDR2 FQNNGV. The CDR3 is 11 residues long. The CDR3 nucleotides read TGTGCCAGCAGCACAGCTTACGAGCAGTACTTC. Its protein is CASSTAYEQYF.

The genes are TRBV19 and TRBJ2-3; a weak D match, TRBD2 (5 bases). The germline V and J ends were trimmed by 6 bases and 3 bases, with 13 bases remaining between them. Germline V gene lookup returns CDR1 LNHDA and CDR2 SQIVND (reference sequence). This CDR3 contains 14 residues. CDR3 amino acids: CASSLLDYTDTQYF. CDR3 DNA: TGTGCCAGTAGCCTACTAGATTATACAGATACGCAGTATTTT.

The CDR3 sequence is CASSLLPTSGGVEQYF. The CDR3 DNA reads TGTGCCAGCAGCTTACTCCCGACTAGCGGAGGAGTCGAGCAGTACTTC. The chain has TRBV11-2 and TRBJ2-7; 9 positions agree with TRBD2. The CDR3 runs to 16 residues. J lost 6 bases, V lost 2 bases, and 11 bases had no gene match. Germline CDR1 reads SGHAT; CDR2 reads FQNNGV.

The chain couples TRBV27 to TRBJ2-1; 9 nucleotides align to TRBD2. This CDR3 spans 17 amino acids. V lost 0 bases and J lost 7; bases outside the gene matches: 10. The germline CDR1 and CDR2 sequences are MNHEY and SMNVEV (reference sequence). Here the CDR3 DNA reads TGTGCCAGCAGTTTATCGGACATCACTAGCGGGCATAATGAGCAGTTCTTC. The encoded protein is CASSLSDITSGHNEQFF.

The J gene is TRBJ2-7, the V gene TRBV6-1; perhaps TRBD1 as D (5 bases). Germline-derived CDR1 and CDR2 are MNHNS and SASEGT. CDR3 length: 14 amino acids. With 4 bases removed from V and 3 bases from J, the gap between germline ends came to 13 bases. This chain's CDR3 is CASSAWQGYYEQYF. CDR3 nucleotides: TGTGCCAGCAGTGCTTGGCAGGGCTACTACGAGCAGTACTTC.

The chain carries TRBV4-3 and TRBJ2-7, with D maybe TRBD1 (6 bases). This CDR3 spans 16 amino acids. The V gene lost 2 bases and the J gene lost 5 bases, with 19 bases spanning the gap. Germline assignment: CDR1 LGHNA and CDR2 YSLEER. The CDR3 DNA is TGCGCCAGCAGCCAATTTGCCCGGGACAATCTCCACGAGCAGTACTTC. Protein: CASSQFARDNLHEQYF.